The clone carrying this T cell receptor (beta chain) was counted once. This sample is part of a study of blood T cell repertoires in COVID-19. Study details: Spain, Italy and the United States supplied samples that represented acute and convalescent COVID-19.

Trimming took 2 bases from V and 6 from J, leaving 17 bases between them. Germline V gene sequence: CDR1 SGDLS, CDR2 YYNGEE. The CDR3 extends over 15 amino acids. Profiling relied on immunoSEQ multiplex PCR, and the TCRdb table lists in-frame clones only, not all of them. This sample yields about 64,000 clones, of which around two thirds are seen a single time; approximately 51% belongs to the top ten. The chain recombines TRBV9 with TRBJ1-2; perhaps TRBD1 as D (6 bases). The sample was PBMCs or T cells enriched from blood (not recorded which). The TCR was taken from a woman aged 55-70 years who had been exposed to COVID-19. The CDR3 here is CASSVDRIQTHGYTF. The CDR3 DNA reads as TGTGCCAGCAGCGTTGACAGGATACAAACTCATGGCTACACCTTC.